This TCR beta chain was profiled in a study of early T cells in non-severe SARS-CoV-2 infection. This clonotype showed up many times. From the 5' RACE reads, TCRdb called clonotypes with MiXCR, one entry per CDR3 protein. The table includes 80,000 or so distinct CDR3 sequences, 12% detected once. Trimming took 5 bases from V and 10 from J, leaving 18 bases between them. The CDR3 runs to 13 residues. From germline, CDR1 is GTSNPN and CDR2 SVGIG (reference sequence). The J gene is TRBJ2-1, the V gene TRBV30; D is perhaps TRBD2 (6 bases). This clonotype originated in an adult who was a healthcare worker with PCR-confirmed SARS-CoV-2 infection or an uninfected control (not recorded which). Sequenced: whole blood. CDR3 nucleotides: TGTGCCTGGGACCCGGCGGGGTCTAGAGAGCAGTTCTTC. It codes for CAWDPAGSREQFF.